The 20 T cell receptor beta chains below all came from one sample that was sequenced in a study of early stage breast cancer tumors (dated by TCRdb to the late 2010s). Library preparation used the immunoSEQ multiplex PCR assay. TCRdb retrieved this table from immuneACCESS and kept in-frame rearrangements only. Not all clones are present; in checked studies, unresolved V genes account for under half, and no reason is known for the remainder. The sample records about 69,000 clones, around 80% of which are singletons. The ten most abundant clones make up about 4.5% of the sample. The sequenced sample was blood. These receptor sequences come from a person between 35 and 49 years old with breast cancer.

This clone appeared once. The chain joins TRBV27 to TRBJ2-1, with 7 bases aligning to TRBD1. The germline CDR1 and CDR2 sequences are MNHEY and SMNVEV (reference sequence). V lost 4 bases, J lost 7 bases, and 1 base stayed unmatched. This CDR3 region has 12 residues. CDR3 residues: CASSYRGNEQFF. Written as DNA, the CDR3 is TGTGCCAGCAGTTACAGGGGTAATGAGCAGTTCTTC.

This chain uses TRBV2 with TRBJ1-5, with TRBD1 matching over 7 bases. Germline CDR1 SNHLY, CDR2 FYNNEI. The CDR3 runs to 13 residues. With 6 bases clipped from V and 3 bases from J, the junction kept 2 bases outside the gene matches. CDR3 in DNA: TGTGCCAGCAGAACAGGGGTCAATCAGCCCCAGCATTTT. Translating gives CASRTGVNQPQHF. Looking up the rest from reference TRBV2 and TRBJ1-5 gives the full variable domain: EPEVTQTPSHQVTQMGQEVILRCVPISNHLYFYWYRQILGQKVEFLVSFYNNEISEKSEIFDDQFSVERPDGSNFTLKIRSTKLEDSAMYFCASRTGVNQPQHFGDGTRLSIL.

This clone has only a few counts. The chain uses TRBV25-1 and TRBJ2-7; D not resolved. CDR3 length: 14 residues. V lost 1 base to trimming and J lost 6 bases, with 13 bases between them. Germline-derived CDR1 and CDR2 are MGHDK and SYGVNS. This CDR3 is CASSESVIMGEQYF. The CDR3 DNA sequence: TGTGCCAGCAGTGAATCCGTCATTATGGGCGAGCAGTACTTC.

This clone was observed a single time. This chain uses TRBV6-4 with TRBJ2-7, with TRBD1 matching 10 bases. The junction had 3 bases not matched to a gene; V was cut back by 6 bases and J by 4 bases. This CDR3 comprises 13 residues. CDR1 is MRHNA, CDR2 SNTAGT, per germline. The CDR3 nucleotides read TGTGCCAGCAGCGTGGACAGGGGGTACGAGCAGTACTTC. It codes for CASSVDRGYEQYF.

This sequence joins TRBV19 and TRBJ2-7; 11 bases are a match to TRBD1. J was trimmed by 5 bases and V by 5 bases; bases with no gene match: 8. This CDR3 has 15 amino acids. Germline loops: CDR1 LNHDA, CDR2 SQIVND (reference sequence). The CDR3 DNA sequence: TGTGCCAGTAGTGTAACCGGGACAGGGGGGGACGAGCAGTACTTC. Encoded protein: CASSVTGTGGDEQYF.

This clone showed up just a few times. The V call is TRBV6-5, the J call TRBJ1-1, with TRBD1 matching 8 bases. Germline values: CDR1 MNHEY, CDR2 SVGAGI. V shed 2 bases and J 4 bases; nucleotides not matched to a gene: 6. The CDR3 runs 15 residues. CDR3 DNA sequence: TGTGCCAGCAGTTACATGCCCACAGGGGGCACTGAAGCTTTCTTT. Protein: CASSYMPTGGTEAFF.

This chain uses TRBV5-1 with TRBJ2-7; possibly TRBD2 for D (6 bases). Trimming removed 0 bases at V and 4 bases at J, with 14 bases between. Germline V gene sequence: CDR1 SGHRS, CDR2 YFSETQ. This CDR3 has 15 amino acids. The CDR3 DNA follows: TGCGCCAGCAGCTTGGCACCGGGGGAAATGTACGAGCAGTACTTC. Protein sequence: CASSLAPGEMYEQYF.

This clone was found once. J is TRBJ1-1 and V is TRBV29-1; 7 positions agree with TRBD1. CDR3 length: 13 residues. The germline V gene has CDR1 SQVTM and CDR2 ANQGSEA. V dropped 1 base and J dropped 12; count of bases not matched to a gene: 11. The CDR3 DNA reads as TGCAGCGTTGAAGGAAGACAGGGCATCGTTCCTTTCTTT. It encodes CSVEGRQGIVPFF.

The genes are TRBV5-5 and TRBJ1-5; D is uncertain. Trimming shortened V by 4 bases and J by 6 bases, and 8 bases separated the two germline ends. Per germline, CDR1 SGHKS and CDR2 YYEKEE (reference sequence). The CDR3 spans 12 residues. CDR3: CASSIGLQPQHF. The CDR3 DNA reads TGTGCCAGCAGCATAGGGCTTCAGCCCCAGCATTTT. The full variable domain, its missing parts supplied by reference TRBV5-5 and TRBJ1-5, is DAGVTQSPTHLIKTRGQQVTLRCSPISGHKSVSWYQQVLGQGPQFIFQYYEKEERGRGNFPDRFSARQFPNYSSELNVNALLLGDSALYLCASSIGLQPQHFGDGTRLSIL.

This sequence joins TRBV6-5 and TRBJ2-7; D gene ambiguous. V was pared by 6 bases and J by 0 bases, with 9 bases between. The length of the CDR3 is 13 residues. From germline, CDR1 is MNHEY and CDR2 SVGAGI. The CDR3 nucleotides are TGTGCCAGCAGGGGCTTATACTCCTACGAGCAGTACTTC. Translating it yields CASRGLYSYEQYF.

The chain uses TRBV29-1 and TRBJ2-2, with 10 bases matching TRBD1. The CDR3 has 13 residues. Germline V gene sequence: CDR1 SQVTM, CDR2 ANQGSEA. V lost 6 bases and J lost 6; bases outside the gene matches: 4. CDR3 bases: TGCAGCGTCGGGGACAGGGGCCCCGGGGAGCTGTTTTTT. Encoded protein: CSVGDRGPGELFF.

The chain has TRBV11-2 and TRBJ1-2; no clear D. The germline gives CDR1 SGHAT, CDR2 FQNNGV. The CDR3 is made up of 13 amino acids. The germline V and J ends were trimmed by 0 bases and 5 bases, with 7 bases remaining between them. This chain's CDR3 is CASSLDGLYGYTF. CDR3 DNA sequence: TGTGCCAGCAGCTTAGACGGGCTGTATGGCTACACCTTC.

This clone was counted once. The chain couples TRBV27 to TRBJ2-1; tentative D call: TRBD1 (5 bases). There are 20 residues in the CDR3. The V and J ends lost 3 bases and 0 bases respectively, with 24 bases between them. In germline, CDR1 is MNHEY, CDR2 SMNVEV (reference sequence). The CDR3 loop reads CASSFLNPLRGQSSYNEQFF. CDR3 in DNA: TGTGCCAGCAGTTTCCTCAACCCCCTAAGGGGCCAAAGCTCCTACAATGAGCAGTTCTTC.

The gene calls are TRBV30 and TRBJ2-2; D remains ambiguous. Per germline, CDR1 GTSNPN and CDR2 SVGIG (reference sequence). CDR3 size: 11 residues. In DNA, the CDR3 is TGTGTAGGAGAGAACACCGGGGAGCTGTTTTTT. Amino acids: CVGENTGELFF.

V and J are TRBV28 and TRBJ1-1; tentatively, D is TRBD1 (6 bases). V was trimmed by 7 bases and J by 1 base, leaving 13 bases between them. Germline loops: CDR1 MDHEN, CDR2 SYDVKM. The CDR3 consists of 14 residues. The DNA of the CDR3 is TGTGCCAGCAACCGAAACAGGGCGAACACTGAAGCTTTCTTT. Residues: CASNRNRANTEAFF.

The chain is built from TRBV6-1 and TRBJ1-5, with D maybe TRBD1 (5 bases). V gave up 2 bases and J gave up 6 bases, with 14 bases separating them. CDR3 size: 15 residues. Germline CDR1 reads MNHNS; CDR2 reads SASEGT. The CDR3 nucleotides are TGTGCCAGCAGTGAAACCTACGGGACCTCTCAGCCCCAGCATTTT. Translated, it gives CASSETYGTSQPQHF.

The J gene is TRBJ2-6, the V gene TRBV28, with 7 bases identical to TRBD1. The CDR3 totals 15 residues. Germline CDR1 and CDR2: MDHEN and SYDVKM. V shed 4 bases and J 2 bases; nucleotides not matched to a gene: 2. The DNA for the CDR3 is TGTGCCAGCAGTTCGCAGGGGGCTGGGGCCAACGTCCTGACTTTC. Translating gives CASSSQGAGANVLTF.

A single count supports this clone. J is TRBJ1-3 and V is TRBV7-9, with no clear D. Trimming pared 2 bases from V and 2 bases from J, leaving 10 bases between. The CDR3 sequence is 15 residues long. Germline V CDR1 and CDR2: SEHNR, FQNEAQ (reference sequence). The CDR3 region is CASSLWNRAGNTIYF. For the CDR3, the DNA is TGTGCCAGCAGCTTATGGAATAGGGCTGGAAACACCATATATTTT. Filled out from reference TRBV7-9 and TRBJ1-3, the complete variable domain reads DTGVSQNPRHKITKRGQNVTFRCDPISEHNRLYWYRQTLGQGPEFLTYFQNEAQLEKSRLLSDRFSAERPKGSFSTLEIQRTEQGDSAMYLCASSLWNRAGNTIYFGEGSWLTVV.

This sequence joins TRBV30 and TRBJ1-6; 10 positions match TRBD1. CDR1 is GTSNPN and CDR2 is SVGIG in the germline V gene (reference sequence). V lost 2 bases, J lost 1 base, and 2 bases stayed unmatched. The CDR3 consists of 16 residues. The CDR3 spells CAWSRQGASYNSPLHF. CDR3 nucleotides: TGTGCCTGGAGTAGACAGGGGGCTTCCTATAATTCACCCCTCCACTTT. The full variable domain, completed using reference TRBV30 and TRBJ1-6, is SQTIHQWPATLVQPVGSPLSLECTVEGTSNPNLYWYRQAAGRGLQLLFYSVGIGQISSEVPQNLSASRPQDRQFILSSKKLLLSDSGFYLCAWSRQGASYNSPLHFGNGTRLTVT.

The chain links TRBV9 to TRBJ2-2; possible D gene TRBD1, 5 bases. V shed 3 bases and J shed 4 bases, with 13 bases lying between them. From germline, CDR1 is SGDLS and CDR2 YYNGEE. This CDR3 spans 15 amino acids. CDR3 DNA: TGTGCCAGCAGCGGAGGACAAAGGGTCACCGGGGAGCTGTTTTTT. Protein: CASSGGQRVTGELFF.